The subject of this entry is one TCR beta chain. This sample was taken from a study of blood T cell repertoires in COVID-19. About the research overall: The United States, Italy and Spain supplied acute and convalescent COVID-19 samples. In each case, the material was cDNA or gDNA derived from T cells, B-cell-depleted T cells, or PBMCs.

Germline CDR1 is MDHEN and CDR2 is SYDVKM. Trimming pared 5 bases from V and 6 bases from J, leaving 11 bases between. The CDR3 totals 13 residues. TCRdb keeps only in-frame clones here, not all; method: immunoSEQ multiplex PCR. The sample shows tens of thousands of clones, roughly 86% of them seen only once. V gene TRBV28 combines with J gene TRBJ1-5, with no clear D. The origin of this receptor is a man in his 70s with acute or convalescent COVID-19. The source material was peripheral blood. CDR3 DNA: TGTGCCAGCAGTCTTCCTAGACCTCAGCCCCAGCATTTT. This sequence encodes CASSLPRPQPQHF.